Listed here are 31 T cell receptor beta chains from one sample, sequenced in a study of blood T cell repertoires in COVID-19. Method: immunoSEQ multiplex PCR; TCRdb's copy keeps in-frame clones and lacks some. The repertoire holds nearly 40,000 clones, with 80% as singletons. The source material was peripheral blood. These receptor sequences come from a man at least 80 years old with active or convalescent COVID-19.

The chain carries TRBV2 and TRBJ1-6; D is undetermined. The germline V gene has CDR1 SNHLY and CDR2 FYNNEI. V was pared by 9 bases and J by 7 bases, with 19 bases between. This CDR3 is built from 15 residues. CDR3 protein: CASQDGGEGNSPLHF. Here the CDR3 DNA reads TGTGCCAGTCAGGATGGCGGGGAGGGAAATTCACCCCTCCACTTT.

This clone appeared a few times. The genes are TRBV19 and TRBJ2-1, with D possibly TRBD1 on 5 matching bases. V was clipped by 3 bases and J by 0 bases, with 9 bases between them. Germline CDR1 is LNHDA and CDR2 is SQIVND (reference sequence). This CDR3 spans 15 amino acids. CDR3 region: CASSMGRNSYNEQFF. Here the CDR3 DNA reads TGTGCCAGTAGTATGGGGCGGAACTCCTACAATGAGCAGTTCTTC. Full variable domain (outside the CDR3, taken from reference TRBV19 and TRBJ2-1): DGGITQSPKYLFRKEGQNVTLSCEQNLNHDAMYWYRQDPGQGLRLIYYSQIVNDFQKGDIAEGYSVSREKKESFPLTVTSAQKNPTAFYLCASSMGRNSYNEQFFGPGTRLTVL.

CDR3 region: CASSPGAGLAYGYTF. Written as DNA, the CDR3 is TGTGCCAGCAGCCCAGGGGCAGGGCTGGCCTATGGCTACACCTTC. The chain recombines TRBV7-2 with TRBJ1-2; a weak D match, TRBD1 (6 bases). V shed 5 bases and J shed 4 bases, with 17 bases lying between them. The CDR3 is 15 residues long. The V gene's germline CDR1 is SGHTA and CDR2 FQGNSA.

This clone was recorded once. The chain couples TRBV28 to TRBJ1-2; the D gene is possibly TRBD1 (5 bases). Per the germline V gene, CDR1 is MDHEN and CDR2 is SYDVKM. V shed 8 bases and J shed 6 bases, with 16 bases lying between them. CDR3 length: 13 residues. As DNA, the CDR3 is TGTGCCAGCGCCTTTGGGTCAGGGAATGGCTACACCTTC. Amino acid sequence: CASAFGSGNGYTF.

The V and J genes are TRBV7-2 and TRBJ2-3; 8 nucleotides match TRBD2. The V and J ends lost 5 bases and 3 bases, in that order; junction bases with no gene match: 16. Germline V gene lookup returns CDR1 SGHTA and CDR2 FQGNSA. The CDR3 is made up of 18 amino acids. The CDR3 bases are TGTGCCAGCAGCCAACGCAGCTCCGGGGGGGCATCGACAGATACGCAGTATTTT. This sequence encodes CASSQRSSGGASTDTQYF.

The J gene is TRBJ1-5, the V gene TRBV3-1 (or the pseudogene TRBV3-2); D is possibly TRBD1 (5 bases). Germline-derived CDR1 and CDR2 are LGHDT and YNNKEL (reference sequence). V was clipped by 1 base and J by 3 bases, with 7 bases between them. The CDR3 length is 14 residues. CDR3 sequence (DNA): TGTGCCAGCAGCCAAGGACAGTTCAATCAGCCCCAGCATTTT. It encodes CASSQGQFNQPQHF.

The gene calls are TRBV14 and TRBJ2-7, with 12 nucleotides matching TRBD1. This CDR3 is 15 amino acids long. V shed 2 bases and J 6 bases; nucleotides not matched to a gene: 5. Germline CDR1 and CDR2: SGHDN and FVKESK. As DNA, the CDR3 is TGTGCCAGCAGCCAAAGGGACAGGGGGCCAGGCGAGCAGTACTTC. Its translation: CASSQRDRGPGEQYF.

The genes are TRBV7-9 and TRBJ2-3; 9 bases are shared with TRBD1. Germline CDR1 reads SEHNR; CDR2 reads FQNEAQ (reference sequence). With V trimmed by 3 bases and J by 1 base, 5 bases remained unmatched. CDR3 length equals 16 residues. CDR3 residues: CASSLPRDRGTDTQYF. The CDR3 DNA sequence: TGTGCCAGCAGCTTGCCTCGGGACAGGGGCACAGATACGCAGTATTTT. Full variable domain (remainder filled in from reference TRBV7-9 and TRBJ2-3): DTGVSQNPRHKITKRGQNVTFRCDPISEHNRLYWYRQTLGQGPEFLTYFQNEAQLEKSRLLSDRFSAERPKGSFSTLEIQRTEQGDSAMYLCASSLPRDRGTDTQYFGPGTRLTVL.

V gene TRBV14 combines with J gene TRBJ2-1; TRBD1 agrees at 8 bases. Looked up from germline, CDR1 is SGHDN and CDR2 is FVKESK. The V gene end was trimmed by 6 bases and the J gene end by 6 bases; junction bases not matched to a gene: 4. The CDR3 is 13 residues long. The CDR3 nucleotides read TGTGCCAGCAGGGGACAGGTAGTCAATGAGCAGTTCTTC. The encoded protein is CASRGQVVNEQFF.

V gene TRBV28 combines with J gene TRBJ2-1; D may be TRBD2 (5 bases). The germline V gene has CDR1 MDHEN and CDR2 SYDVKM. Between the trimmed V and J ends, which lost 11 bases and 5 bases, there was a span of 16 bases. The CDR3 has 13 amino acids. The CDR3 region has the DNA TGTGCCGGCACGTCCCGGGAAGACAATGAGCAGTTCTTC. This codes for CAGTSREDNEQFF.

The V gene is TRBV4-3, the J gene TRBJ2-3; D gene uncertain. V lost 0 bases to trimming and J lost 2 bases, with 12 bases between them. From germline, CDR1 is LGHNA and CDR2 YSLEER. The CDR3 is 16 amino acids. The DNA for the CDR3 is TGCGCCAGCAGCCAAGATCTGGGCAGACACACAGATACGCAGTATTTT. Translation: CASSQDLGRHTDTQYF.

This CDR3 is CAWNIQGKEKAFF. CDR3 DNA: TGTGCCTGGAATATACAGGGAAAGGAAAAAGCTTTCTTT. The rearrangement uses TRBV30 and TRBJ1-1; tentatively, D is TRBD1 (6 bases). V was clipped by 4 bases and J by 9 bases, with 18 bases between them. This CDR3 comprises 13 residues. Germline loops: CDR1 GTSNPN, CDR2 SVGIG (reference sequence).

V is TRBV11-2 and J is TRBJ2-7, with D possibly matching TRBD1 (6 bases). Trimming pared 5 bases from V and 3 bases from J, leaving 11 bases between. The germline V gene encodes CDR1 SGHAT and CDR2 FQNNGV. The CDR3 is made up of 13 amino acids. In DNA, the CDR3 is TGTGCCAGCAGCCCAGGACAGAACTACGAGCAGTACTTC. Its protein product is CASSPGQNYEQYF.

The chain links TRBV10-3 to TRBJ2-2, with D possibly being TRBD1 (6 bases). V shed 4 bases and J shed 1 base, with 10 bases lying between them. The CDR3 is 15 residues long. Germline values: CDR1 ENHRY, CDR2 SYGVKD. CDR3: CAISAGDLNTGELFF. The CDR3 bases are TGTGCCATCAGTGCAGGGGATCTGAACACCGGGGAGCTGTTTTTT.

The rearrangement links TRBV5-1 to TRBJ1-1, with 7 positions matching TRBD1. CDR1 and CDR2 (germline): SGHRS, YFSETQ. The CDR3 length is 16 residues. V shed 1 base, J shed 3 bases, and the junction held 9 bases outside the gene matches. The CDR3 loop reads CASSLKGGISDTEAFF. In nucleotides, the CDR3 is TGCGCCAGCAGCTTGAAAGGGGGCATATCGGACACTGAAGCTTTCTTT.

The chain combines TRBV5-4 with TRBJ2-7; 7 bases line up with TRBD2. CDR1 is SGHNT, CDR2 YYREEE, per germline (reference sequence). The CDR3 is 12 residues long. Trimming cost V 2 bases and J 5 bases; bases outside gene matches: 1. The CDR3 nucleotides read TGTGCCAGCAGCTTCGGGGGGAACGAGCAGTACTTC. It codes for CASSFGGNEQYF.

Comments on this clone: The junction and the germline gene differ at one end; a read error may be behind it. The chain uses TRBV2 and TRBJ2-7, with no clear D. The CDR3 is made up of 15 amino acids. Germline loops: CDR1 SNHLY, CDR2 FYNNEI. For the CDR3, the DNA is TGTGCCAGCAGCGAAGAGCCAGGATCCTACTACGAGCAGTACTTC. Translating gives CASSEEPGSYYEQYF.

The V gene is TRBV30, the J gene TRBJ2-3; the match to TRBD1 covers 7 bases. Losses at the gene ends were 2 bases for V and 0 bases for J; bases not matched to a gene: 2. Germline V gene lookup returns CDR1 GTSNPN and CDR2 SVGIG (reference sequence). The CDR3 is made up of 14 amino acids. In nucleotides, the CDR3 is TGTGCCTGGAGTAAGGGGGCTAGCACAGATACGCAGTATTTT. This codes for CAWSKGASTDTQYF.

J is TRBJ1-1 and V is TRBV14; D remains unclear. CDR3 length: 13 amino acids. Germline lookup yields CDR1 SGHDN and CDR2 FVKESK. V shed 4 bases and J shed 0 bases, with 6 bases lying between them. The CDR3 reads CASSLTVNTEAFF. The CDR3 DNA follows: TGTGCCAGCAGCCTAACAGTGAACACTGAAGCTTTCTTT.

The chain's CDR3 is CASSEHRWRSYEQYF. Written as DNA, the CDR3 is TGTGCCAGCAGTGAACACAGGTGGCGGTCCTACGAGCAGTACTTC. This chain uses TRBV6-1 with TRBJ2-7, with a possible D match to TRBD1 (5 bases). CDR1 and CDR2 from the germline V gene are MNHNS and SASEGT. V shed 2 bases and J shed 1 base, with 12 bases lying between them. This CDR3 spans 15 amino acids.

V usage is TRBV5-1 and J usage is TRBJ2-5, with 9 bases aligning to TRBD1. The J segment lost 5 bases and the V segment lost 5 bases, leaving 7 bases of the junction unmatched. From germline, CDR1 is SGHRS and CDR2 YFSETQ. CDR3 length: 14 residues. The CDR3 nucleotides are TGCGCCAGCAGATCCACAGGGGGCGCGGAGACCCAGTACTTC. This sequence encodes CASRSTGGAETQYF.

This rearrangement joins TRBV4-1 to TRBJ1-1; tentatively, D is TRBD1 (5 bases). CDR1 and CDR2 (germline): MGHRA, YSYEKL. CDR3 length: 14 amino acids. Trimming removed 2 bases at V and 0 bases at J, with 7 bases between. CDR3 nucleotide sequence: TGCGCCAGCAGCCAACCAGGGCTGAACACTGAAGCTTTCTTT. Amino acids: CASSQPGLNTEAFF.

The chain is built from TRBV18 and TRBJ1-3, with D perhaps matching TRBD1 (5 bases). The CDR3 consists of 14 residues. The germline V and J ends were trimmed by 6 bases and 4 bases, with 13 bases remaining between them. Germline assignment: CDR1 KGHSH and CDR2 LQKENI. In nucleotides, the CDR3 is TGTGCCAGCTCGCTGTCGGGGGAAGGAAACACCATATATTTT. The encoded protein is CASSLSGEGNTIYF.

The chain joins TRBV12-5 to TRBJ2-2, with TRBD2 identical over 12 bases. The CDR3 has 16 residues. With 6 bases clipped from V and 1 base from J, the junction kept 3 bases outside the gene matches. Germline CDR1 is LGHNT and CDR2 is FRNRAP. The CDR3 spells CASGLGLAGNTGELFF. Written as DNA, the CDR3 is TGTGCTAGTGGCCTGGGACTAGCGGGGAACACCGGGGAGCTGTTTTTT. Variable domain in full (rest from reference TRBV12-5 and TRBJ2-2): DARVTQTPRHKVTEMGQEVTMRCQPILGHNTVFWYRQTMMQGLELLAYFRNRAPLDDSGMPKDRFSAEMPDATLATLKIQPSEPRDSAVYFCASGLGLAGNTGELFFGEGSRLTVL.

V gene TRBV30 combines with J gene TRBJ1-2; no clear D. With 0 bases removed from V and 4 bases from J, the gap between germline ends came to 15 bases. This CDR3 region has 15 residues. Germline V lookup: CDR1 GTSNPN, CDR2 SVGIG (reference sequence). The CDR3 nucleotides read TGTGCCTGGAGTGTTCCGGGGAGCGTCGGCTATGGCTACACCTTC. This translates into CAWSVPGSVGYGYTF.

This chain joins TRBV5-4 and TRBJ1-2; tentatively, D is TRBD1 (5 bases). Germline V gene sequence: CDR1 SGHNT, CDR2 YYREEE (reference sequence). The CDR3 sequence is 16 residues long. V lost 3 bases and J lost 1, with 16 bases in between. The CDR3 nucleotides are TGTGCCAGCAGCTACGGAGGGGACGGCCTTAACTATGGCTACACCTTC. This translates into CASSYGGDGLNYGYTF.

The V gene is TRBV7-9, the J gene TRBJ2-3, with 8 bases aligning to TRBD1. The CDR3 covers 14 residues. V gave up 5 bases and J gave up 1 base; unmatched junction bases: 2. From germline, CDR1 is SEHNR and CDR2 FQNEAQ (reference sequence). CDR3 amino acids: CASSKDRGTDTQYF. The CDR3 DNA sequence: TGTGCCAGCAGCAAGGACAGGGGCACAGATACGCAGTATTTT.

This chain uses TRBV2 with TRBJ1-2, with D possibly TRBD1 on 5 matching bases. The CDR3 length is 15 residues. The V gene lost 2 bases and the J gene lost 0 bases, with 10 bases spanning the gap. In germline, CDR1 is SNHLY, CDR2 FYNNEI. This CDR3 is CASSEWPGPNYGYTF. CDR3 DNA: TGTGCCAGCAGTGAATGGCCAGGGCCTAACTATGGCTACACCTTC.

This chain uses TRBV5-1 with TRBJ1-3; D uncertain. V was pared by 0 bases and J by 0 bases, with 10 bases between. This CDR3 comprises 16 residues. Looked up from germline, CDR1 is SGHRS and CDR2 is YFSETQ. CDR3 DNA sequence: TGCGCCAGCAGCTTGGGTGGCAGGCTCTCTGGAAACACCATATATTTT. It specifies CASSLGGRLSGNTIYF. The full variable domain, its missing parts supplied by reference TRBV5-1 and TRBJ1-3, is KAGVTQTPRYLIKTRGQQVTLSCSPISGHRSVSWYQQTPGQGLQFLFEYFSETQRNKGNFPGRFSGRQFSNSRSEMNVSTLELGDSALYLCASSLGGRLSGNTIYFGEGSWLTVV.

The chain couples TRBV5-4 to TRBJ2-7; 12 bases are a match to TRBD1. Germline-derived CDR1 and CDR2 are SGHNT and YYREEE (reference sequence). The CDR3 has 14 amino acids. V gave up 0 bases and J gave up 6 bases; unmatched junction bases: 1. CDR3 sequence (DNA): TGTGCCAGCAGCTTGGCGGGACAGGGGGCCGAGCAGTACTTC. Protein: CASSLAGQGAEQYF.

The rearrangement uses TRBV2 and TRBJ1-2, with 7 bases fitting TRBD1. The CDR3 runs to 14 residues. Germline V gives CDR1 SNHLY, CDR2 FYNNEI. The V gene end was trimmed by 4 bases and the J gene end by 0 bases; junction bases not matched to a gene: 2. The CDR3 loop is CASSGGQTNYGYTF. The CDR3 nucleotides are TGTGCCAGCAGTGGGGGACAGACTAACTATGGCTACACCTTC.